This TCR beta chain came from a study of identical twins. Study conclusions and caveats: Sequences that were beta out-of-frame showed weaker excess twin sharing. Invariant MAIT and iNKT cells may have partly biased zero-insertion analyses. Models predicted less out-of-frame TCR alpha sharing in monozygotic twins than was found. Out-of-frame alpha sequences common to twins exhibited an excess of low generation probability.

One entry per CDR3 protein results from TCRdb running MiXCR on the 5' RACE reads. The sample includes around 240,000 distinct CDR3 sequences, about 10% of them seen just once. There are many counts of this clonotype. The antigen remains unidentified. CDR3 size: 14 residues. The V gene end was trimmed by 9 bases and the J gene end by 1 base; junction bases not matched to a gene: 5. The TCR sequence derives from a man aged 45-65 years in good health. Sequenced sample: memory T cells sorted from blood. The chain carries TRBV12-3 or TRBV12-4 and TRBJ2-5; 10 nucleotides line up with TRBD1. The CDR3 sequence is CASMTGGFQETQYF. The CDR3 bases are TGTGCCAGTATGACAGGGGGCTTCCAAGAGACCCAGTACTTC.